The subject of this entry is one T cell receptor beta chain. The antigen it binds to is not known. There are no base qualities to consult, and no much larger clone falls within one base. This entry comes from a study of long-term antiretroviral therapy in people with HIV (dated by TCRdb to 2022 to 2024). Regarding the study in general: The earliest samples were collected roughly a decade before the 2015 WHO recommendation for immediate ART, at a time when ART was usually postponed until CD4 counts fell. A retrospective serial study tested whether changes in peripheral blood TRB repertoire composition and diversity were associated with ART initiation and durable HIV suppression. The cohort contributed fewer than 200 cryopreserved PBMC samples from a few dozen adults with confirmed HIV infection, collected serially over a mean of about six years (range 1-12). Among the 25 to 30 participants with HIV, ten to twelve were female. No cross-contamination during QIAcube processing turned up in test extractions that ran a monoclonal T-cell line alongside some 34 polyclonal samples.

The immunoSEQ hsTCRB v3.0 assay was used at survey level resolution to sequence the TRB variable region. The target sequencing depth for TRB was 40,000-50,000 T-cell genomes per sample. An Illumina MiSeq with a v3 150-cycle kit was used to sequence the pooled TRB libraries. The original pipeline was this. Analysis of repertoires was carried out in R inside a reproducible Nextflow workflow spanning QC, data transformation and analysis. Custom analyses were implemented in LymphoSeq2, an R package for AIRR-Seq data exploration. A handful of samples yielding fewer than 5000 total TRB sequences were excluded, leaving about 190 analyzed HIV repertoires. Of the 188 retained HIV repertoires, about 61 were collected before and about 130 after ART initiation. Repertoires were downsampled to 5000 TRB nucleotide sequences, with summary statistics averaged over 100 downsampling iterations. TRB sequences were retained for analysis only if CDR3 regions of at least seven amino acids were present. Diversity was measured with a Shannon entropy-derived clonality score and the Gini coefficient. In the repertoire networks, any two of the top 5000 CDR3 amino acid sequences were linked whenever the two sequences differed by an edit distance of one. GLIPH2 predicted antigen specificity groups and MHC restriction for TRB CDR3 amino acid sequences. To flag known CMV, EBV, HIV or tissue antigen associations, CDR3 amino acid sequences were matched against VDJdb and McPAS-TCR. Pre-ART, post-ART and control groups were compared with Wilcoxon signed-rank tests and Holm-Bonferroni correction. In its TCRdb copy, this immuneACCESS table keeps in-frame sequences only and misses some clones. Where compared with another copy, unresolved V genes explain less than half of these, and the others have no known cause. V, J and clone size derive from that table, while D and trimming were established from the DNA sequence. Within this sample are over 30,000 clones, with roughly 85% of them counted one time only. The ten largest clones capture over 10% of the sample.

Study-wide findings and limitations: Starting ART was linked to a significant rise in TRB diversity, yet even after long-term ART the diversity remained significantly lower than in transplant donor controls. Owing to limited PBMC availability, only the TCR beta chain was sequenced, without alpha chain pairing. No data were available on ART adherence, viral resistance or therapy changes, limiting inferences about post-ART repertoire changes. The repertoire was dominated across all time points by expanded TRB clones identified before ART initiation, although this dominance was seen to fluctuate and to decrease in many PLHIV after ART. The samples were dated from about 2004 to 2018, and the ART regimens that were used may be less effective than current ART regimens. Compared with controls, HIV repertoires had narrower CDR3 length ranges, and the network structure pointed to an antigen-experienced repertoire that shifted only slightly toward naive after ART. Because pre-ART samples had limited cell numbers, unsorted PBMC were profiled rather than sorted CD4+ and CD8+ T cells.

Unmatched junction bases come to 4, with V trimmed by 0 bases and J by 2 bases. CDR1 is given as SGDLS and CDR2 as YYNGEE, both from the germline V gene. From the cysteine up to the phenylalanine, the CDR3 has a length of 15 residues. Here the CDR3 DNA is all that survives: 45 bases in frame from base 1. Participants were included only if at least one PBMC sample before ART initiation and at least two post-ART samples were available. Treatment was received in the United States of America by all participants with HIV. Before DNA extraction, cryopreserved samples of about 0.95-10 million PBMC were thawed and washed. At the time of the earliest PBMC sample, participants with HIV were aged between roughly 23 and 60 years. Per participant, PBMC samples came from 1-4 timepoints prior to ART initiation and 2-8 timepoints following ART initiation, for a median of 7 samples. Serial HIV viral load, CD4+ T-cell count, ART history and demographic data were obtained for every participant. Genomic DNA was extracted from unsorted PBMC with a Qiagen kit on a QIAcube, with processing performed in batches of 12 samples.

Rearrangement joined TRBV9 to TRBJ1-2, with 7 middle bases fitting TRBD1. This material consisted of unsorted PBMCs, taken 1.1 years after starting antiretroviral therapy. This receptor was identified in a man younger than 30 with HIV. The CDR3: CASSVETGKNYGYTF. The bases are TGTGCCAGCAGCGTAGAGACAGGGAAAAACTATGGCTACACCTTC.